The clone carrying this T cell receptor (beta chain) was counted many times. What it binds is unknown. The V gene lost 11 bases and the J gene lost 5 bases, with 16 bases spanning the gap. CDR1 and CDR2 from the germline V gene are MDHEN and SYDVKM. CDR3 length equals 13 residues. Quantitative 5'-RACE was performed with molecular barcodes, and it yielded the TCR beta libraries. TCRdb re-called the 5' RACE reads through MiXCR, storing one row per CDR3 protein. The sample shows 100,000 or so distinct CDR3 sequences, 9% of them seen only once. The data are from a study of CD8 T cells in ankylosing spondylitis. Study results and limitations: Disease-associated clones were CD8+ and fairly uncommon in peripheral blood. A TCR beta motif of several highly homologous variants seemed to mark ankylosing spondylitis blood. From matched ankylosing spondylitis synovial fluid, disease-linked clones were reportedly recovered at significantly enriched levels. Past research had described some motif variants in reactive arthritis synovial fluid and blood.

This clonotype was sampled from a male donor with ankylosing spondylitis. Sequencing used blood, either unsorted or a sorted T cell fraction (not recorded which). This chain links TRBV28 with TRBJ1-5; D gene ambiguous. The CDR3, as DNA: TGTGCCGTCTCGGGAGGGCTTGATCAGCCCCAGCATTTT. This translates into CAVSGGLDQPQHF.